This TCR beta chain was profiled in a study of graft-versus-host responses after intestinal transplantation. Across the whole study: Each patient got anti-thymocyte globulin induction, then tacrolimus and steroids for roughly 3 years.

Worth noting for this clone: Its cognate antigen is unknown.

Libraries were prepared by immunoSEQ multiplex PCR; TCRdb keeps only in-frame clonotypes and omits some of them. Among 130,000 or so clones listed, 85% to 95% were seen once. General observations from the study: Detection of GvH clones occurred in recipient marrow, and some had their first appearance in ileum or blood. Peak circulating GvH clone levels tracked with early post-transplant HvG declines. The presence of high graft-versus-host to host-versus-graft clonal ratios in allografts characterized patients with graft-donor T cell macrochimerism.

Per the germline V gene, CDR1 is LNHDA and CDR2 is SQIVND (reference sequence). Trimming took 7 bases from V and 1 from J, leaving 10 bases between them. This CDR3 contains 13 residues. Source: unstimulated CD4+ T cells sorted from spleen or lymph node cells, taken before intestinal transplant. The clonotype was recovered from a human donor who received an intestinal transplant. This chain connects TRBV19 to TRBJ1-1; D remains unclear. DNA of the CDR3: TGTGCCAGTAATATGCCACCGAACACTGAAGCTTTCTTT. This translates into CASNMPPNTEAFF.